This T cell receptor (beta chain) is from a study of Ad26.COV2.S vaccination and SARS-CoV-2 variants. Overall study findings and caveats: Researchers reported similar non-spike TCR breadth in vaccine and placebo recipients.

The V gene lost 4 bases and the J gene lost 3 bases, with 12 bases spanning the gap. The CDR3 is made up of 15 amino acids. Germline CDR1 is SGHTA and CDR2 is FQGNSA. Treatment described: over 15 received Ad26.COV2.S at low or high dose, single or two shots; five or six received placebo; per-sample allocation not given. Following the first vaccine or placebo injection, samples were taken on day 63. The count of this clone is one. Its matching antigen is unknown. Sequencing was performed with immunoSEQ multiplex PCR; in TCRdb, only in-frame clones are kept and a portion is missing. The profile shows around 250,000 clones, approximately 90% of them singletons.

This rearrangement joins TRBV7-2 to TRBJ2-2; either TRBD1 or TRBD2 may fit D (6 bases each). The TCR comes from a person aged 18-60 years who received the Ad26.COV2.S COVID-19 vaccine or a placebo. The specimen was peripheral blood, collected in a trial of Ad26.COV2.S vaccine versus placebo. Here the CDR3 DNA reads TGTGCCAGCAGCTCCGGGGGCCAGTACACCGGGGAGCTGTTTTTT. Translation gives CASSSGGQYTGELFF.